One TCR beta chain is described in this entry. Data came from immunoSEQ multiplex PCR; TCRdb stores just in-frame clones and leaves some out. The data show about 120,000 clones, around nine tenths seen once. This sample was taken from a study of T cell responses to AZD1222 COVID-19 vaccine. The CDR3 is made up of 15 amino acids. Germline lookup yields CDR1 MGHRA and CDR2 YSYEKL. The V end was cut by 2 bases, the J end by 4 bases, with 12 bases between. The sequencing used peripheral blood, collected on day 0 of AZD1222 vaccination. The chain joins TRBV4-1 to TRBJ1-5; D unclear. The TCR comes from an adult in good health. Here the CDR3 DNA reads TGCGCCAGCAGCCAATTGTGGGCTGGGAATCAGCCCCAGCATTTT. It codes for CASSQLWAGNQPQHF.